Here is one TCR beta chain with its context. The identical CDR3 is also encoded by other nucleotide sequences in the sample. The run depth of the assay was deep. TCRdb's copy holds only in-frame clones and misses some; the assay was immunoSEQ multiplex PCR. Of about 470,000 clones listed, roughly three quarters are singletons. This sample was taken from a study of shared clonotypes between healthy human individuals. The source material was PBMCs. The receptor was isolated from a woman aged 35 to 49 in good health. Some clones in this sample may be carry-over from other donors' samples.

The CDR3 coding sequence is TGTGCCAGCAGCTTAGCGGGAGCCCCCTACGAGCAGTACTTC. It translates to CASSLAGAPYEQYF. The chain recombines TRBV5-4 with TRBJ2-7; 8 bases agree with TRBD2. The CDR3 length is 14 residues. Germline CDR1 and CDR2: SGHNT and YYREEE (reference sequence). J lost 2 bases, V lost 2 bases, and 3 bases had no gene match.